The clone carrying this TCR beta chain was seen more than once but under ten times. Its matching antigen is unknown. The data are from a study of identical twins. Regarding the study as a whole: Invariant MAIT and iNKT cells are populations that could partly confound zero-insertion analyses.

The CDR3 loop spans 14 amino acids. Losses at the gene ends were 4 bases for V and 6 bases for J; bases not matched to a gene: 5. TCRdb fed the 5' RACE reads into MiXCR, producing one record per CDR3 protein. The sample carries a few hundred thousand distinct CDR3 sequences, approximately 18% recorded once. This sequence joins TRBV12-3 or TRBV12-4 and TRBJ2-1; TRBD1 aligns across 8 bases. Sequencing was done on a sample of naive T cells sorted from blood. The origin of this receptor is a man in his fifties in good health. CDR3 DNA sequence: TGTGCCAGCAGTTCCTCGGACAGGGTCAATGAGCAGTTCTTC. Translating it yields CASSSSDRVNEQFF.